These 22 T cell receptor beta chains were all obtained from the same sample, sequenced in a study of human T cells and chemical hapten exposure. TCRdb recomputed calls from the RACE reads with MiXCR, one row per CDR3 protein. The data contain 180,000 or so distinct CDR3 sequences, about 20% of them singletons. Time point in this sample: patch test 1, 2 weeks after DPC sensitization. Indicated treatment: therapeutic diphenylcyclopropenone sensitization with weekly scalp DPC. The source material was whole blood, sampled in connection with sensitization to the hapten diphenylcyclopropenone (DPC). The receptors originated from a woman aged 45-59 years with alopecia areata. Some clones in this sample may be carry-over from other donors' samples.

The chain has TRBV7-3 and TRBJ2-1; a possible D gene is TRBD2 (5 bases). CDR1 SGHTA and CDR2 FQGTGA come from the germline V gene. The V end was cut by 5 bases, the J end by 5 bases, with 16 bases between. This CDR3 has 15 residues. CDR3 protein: CASSLVDRGDNEQFF. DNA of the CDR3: TGTGCCAGCAGCCTAGTGGACCGGGGTGACAATGAGCAGTTCTTC.

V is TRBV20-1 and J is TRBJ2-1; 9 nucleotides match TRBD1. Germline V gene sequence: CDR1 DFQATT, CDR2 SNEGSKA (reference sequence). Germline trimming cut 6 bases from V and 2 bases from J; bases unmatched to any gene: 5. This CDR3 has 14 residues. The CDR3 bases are TGCAGTGCAAGGGACAGGGTGGCCTACAATGAGCAGTTCTTC. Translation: CSARDRVAYNEQFF.

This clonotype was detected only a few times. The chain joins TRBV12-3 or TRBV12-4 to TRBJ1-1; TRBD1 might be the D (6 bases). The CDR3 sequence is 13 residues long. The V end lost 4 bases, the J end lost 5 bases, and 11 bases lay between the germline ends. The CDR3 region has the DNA TGTGCCAGCAGTTCACAGGGAAAGACTGAAGCTTTCTTT. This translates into CASSSQGKTEAFF.

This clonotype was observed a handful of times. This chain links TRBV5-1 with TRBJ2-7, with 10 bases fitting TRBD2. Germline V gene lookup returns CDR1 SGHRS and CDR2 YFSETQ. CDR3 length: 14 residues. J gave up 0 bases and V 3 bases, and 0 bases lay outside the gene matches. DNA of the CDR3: TGCGCCAGCAGCTGGACTAGCGGCTCCTACGAGCAGTACTTC. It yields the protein CASSWTSGSYEQYF.

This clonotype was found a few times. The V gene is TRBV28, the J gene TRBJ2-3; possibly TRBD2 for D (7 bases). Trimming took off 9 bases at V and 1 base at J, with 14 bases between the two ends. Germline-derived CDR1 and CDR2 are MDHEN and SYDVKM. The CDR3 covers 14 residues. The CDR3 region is CASLKGGRTDTQYF. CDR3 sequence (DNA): TGTGCCAGTCTGAAGGGGGGGCGCACAGATACGCAGTATTTT. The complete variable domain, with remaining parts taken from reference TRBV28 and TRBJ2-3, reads DVKVTQSSRYLVKRTGEKVFLECVQDMDHENMFWYRQDPGLGLRLIYFSYDVKMKEKGDIPEGYSVSREKKERFSLILESASTNQTSMYLCASLKGGRTDTQYFGPGTRLTVL.

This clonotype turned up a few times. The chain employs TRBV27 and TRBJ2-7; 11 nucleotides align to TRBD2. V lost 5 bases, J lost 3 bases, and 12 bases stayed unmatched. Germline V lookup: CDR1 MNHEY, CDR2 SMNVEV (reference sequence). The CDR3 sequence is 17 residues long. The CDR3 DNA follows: TGTGCCAGCAGTATACCTTGGACTAGCGGGCCAGACTACGAGCAGTACTTC. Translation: CASSIPWTSGPDYEQYF.

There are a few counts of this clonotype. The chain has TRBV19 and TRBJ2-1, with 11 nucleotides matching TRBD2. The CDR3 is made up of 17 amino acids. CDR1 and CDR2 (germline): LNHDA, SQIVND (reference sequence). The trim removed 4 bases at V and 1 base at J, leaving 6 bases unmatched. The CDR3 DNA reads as TGTGCCAGTAGTACCCTTAGCGGGAGGGGGTCCTACAATGAGCAGTTCTTC. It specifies CASSTLSGRGSYNEQFF.

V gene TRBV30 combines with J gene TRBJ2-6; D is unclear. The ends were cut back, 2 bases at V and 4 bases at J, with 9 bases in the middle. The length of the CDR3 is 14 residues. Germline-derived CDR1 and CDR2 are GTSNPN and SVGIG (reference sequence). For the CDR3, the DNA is TGTGCCTGGAGTCGGTTAGCCGGGGCCAACGTCCTGACTTTC. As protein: CAWSRLAGANVLTF.

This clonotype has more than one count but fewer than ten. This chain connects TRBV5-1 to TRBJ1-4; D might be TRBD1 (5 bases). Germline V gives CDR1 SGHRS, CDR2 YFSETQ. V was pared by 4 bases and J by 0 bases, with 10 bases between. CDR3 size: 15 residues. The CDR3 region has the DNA TGCGCCAGCAGCAAGGACACAGCAACTAATGAAAAACTGTTTTTT. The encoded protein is CASSKDTATNEKLFF.

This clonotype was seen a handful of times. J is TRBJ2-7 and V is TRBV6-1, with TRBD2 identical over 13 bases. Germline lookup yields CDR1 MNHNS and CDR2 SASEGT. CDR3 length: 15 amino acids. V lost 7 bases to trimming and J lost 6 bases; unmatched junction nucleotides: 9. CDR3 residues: CASNQGLAGRSEQYF. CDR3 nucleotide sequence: TGTGCCAGCAACCAGGGACTAGCGGGGAGGAGCGAGCAGTACTTC.

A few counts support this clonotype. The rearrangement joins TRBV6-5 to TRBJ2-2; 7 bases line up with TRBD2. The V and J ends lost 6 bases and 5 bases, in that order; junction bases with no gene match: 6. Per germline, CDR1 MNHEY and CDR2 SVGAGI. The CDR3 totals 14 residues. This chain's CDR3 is CASRPGRTTGELFF. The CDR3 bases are TGTGCCAGCAGGCCCGGGAGGACTACCGGGGAGCTGTTTTTT.

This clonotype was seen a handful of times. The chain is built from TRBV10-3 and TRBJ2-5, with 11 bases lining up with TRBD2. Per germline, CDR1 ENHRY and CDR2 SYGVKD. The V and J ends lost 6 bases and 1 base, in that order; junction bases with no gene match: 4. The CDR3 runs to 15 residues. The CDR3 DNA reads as TGTGCCATCAGGGGGACTAGCGGCTTCCAAGAGACCCAGTACTTC. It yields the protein CAIRGTSGFQETQYF.

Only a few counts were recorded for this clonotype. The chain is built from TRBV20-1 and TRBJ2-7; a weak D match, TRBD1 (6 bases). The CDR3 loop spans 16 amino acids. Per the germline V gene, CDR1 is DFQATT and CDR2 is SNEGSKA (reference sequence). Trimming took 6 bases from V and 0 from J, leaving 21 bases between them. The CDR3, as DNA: TGCAGTGCCCGACTGGGACACGCCGACTACTCCTACGAGCAGTACTTC. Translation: CSARLGHADYSYEQYF.

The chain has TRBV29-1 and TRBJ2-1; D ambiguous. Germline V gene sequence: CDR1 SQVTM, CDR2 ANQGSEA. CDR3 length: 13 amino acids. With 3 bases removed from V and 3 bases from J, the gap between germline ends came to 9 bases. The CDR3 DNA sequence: TGCAGCGTTGATAACCTATTCTACAATGAGCAGTTCTTC. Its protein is CSVDNLFYNEQFF.

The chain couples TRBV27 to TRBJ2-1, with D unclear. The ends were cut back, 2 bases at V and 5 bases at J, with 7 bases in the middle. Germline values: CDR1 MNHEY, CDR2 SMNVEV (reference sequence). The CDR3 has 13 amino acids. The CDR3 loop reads CASSLAVHNEQFF. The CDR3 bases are TGTGCCAGCAGTTTAGCGGTCCACAATGAGCAGTTCTTC.

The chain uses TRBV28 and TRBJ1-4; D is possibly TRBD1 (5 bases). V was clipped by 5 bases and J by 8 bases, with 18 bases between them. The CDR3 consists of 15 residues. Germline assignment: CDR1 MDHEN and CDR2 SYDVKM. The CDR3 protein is CASSPSDGGTEKLFF. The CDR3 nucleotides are TGTGCCAGCAGTCCATCCGACGGGGGTACCGAAAAACTGTTTTTT.

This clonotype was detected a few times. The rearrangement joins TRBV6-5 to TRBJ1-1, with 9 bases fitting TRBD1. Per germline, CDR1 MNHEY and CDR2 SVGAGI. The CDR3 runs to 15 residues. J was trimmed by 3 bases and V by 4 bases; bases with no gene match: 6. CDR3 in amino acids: CASSSLDRGYTEAFF. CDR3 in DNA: TGTGCCAGCAGTTCCCTCGACAGGGGGTACACTGAAGCTTTCTTT.

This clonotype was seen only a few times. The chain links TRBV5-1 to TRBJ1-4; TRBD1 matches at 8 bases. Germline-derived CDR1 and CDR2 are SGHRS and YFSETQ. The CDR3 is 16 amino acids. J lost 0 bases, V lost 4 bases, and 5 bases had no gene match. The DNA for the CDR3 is TGCGCCAGCAGCATAGGACAGGGTGCAACTAATGAAAAACTGTTTTTT. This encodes CASSIGQGATNEKLFF.

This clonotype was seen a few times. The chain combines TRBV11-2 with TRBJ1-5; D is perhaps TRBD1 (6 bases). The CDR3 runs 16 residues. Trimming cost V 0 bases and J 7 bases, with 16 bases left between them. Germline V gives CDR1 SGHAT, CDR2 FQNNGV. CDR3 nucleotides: TGTGCCAGCAGCTTAGATAATCTCGGGGGGCAACAGCCCCAGCATTTT. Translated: CASSLDNLGGQQPQHF.

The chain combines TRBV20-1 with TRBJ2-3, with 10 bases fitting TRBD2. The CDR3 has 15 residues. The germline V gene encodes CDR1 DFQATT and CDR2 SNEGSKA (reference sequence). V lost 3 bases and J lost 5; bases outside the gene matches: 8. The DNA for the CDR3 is TGCAGTGCTAGTCCCGGGACTAGCGTTATAGATACGCAGTATTTT. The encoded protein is CSASPGTSVIDTQYF.

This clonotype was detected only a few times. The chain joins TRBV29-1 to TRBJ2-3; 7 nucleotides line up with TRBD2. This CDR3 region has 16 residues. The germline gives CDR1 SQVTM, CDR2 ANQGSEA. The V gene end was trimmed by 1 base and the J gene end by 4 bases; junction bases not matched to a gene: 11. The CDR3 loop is CSVEGAGGDPPDTQYF. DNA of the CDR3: TGCAGCGTTGAAGGGGCTGGGGGGGACCCCCCAGATACGCAGTATTTT.

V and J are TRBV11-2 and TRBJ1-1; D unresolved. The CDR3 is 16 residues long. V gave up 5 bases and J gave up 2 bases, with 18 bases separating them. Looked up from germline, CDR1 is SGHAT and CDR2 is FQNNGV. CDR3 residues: CASSDLPPTVNTEAFF. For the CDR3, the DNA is TGTGCCAGCAGCGACCTCCCTCCGACCGTTAACACTGAAGCTTTCTTT. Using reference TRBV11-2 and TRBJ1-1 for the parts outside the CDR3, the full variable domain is EAGVAQSPRYKIIEKRQSVAFWCNPISGHATLYWYQQILGQGPKLLIQFQNNGVVDDSQLPKDRFSAERLKGVDSTLKIQPAKLEDSAVYLCASSDLPPTVNTEAFFGQGTRLTVV.